This TCR beta chain was obtained from a study of CD4+ T cells in melanoma. Whole-study findings and limits: Reportedly, melanoma neoantigen-specific CD4+ T cells showed varied differentiation states. A reported correlation linked neoantigen-specific CD4+ T cells to CD8+, macrophage and B cell function.

V dropped 2 bases and J dropped 5 bases, with 6 bases sitting between them. Germline CDR1 is SGHAT and CDR2 is FQNNGV. The CDR3 is 12 residues long. The assay was immunoSEQ multiplex PCR, and TCRdb's table has in-frame clones only and misses some. The sample includes some 150,000 clones, roughly 91% seen only once; the top ten take less than 2%. As to this clone: Its target is unknown.

The chain employs TRBV11-2 and TRBJ1-1; D unclear. The sequence came from a human donor with melanoma. CDR3 sequence (DNA): TGTGCCAGCAGCTTACAGTTTACTGAAGCTTTCTTT. Translation gives CASSLQFTEAFF.